This TCR beta chain was recorded in a study of cytotoxic CD8 clonotypes in ibrutinib-treated CLL. The overall study: Enrolment comprised around twelve relapsed/refractory and some 15 treatment-naive patients; approximately 18 were IGHV unmutated.

V was trimmed by 5 bases and J by 4 bases, leaving 14 bases between them. The germline V gene encodes CDR1 SSHAT and CDR2 FNYEAQ (reference sequence). The CDR3 runs to 14 residues. Details on this clone: No antigen is known for it.

Only in-frame clones appear in the TCRdb table, and some are missing; sequencing was by immunoSEQ multiplex PCR. In the table there are over 150,000 clones, about four fifths of which are singletons. Study conclusions and caveats: Collection times varied between progressing and sustained-remission patients.

The chain combines TRBV7-7 with TRBJ2-5; TRBD1 might be the D (6 bases). Specimen: PBMCs, collected after 12 months of ibrutinib treatment. This TCR derives from a human donor with chronic lymphocytic leukemia. CDR3 nucleotide sequence: TGTGCCAGCAGCGCTACAGGGTCGACAGAGACCCAGTACTTC. Protein product: CASSATGSTETQYF.